These 12 T cell receptor beta chains were sequenced from one sample in a study of blood T cell repertoires in COVID-19. Only in-frame clones appear in the TCRdb table, and some are missing; sequencing was by immunoSEQ multiplex PCR. The table lists some 670,000 clones, about 90% of them singletons. The source material was peripheral blood. These receptors were collected from a woman younger than 30 with acute or convalescent COVID-19.

The V call is TRBV5-6, the J call TRBJ2-5; 14 bases are a match to TRBD2. This CDR3 has 19 residues. J gave up 0 bases and V 1 base, and 8 bases lay outside the gene matches. Germline lookup yields CDR1 SGHDT and CDR2 YYEEEE. The CDR3 DNA follows: TGTGCCAGCAGCTTGCCCCGGACTAGCGGGGGGCAGTACCAAGAGACCCAGTACTTC. It encodes CASSLPRTSGGQYQETQYF.

This clone was seen once. The rearrangement joins TRBV25-1 to TRBJ1-5; TRBD1 matches 8 bases. The CDR3 contains 14 residues. The trim removed 5 bases at V and 4 bases at J, leaving 4 bases unmatched. Germline V lookup: CDR1 MGHDK, CDR2 SYGVNS. CDR3 nucleotide sequence: TGTGCCAGCAGTCGGGACAGGAGTAATCAGCCCCAGCATTTT. Its protein product is CASSRDRSNQPQHF.

This chain connects TRBV5-1 to TRBJ1-3; D perhaps matches TRBD1 (6 bases). V was shortened by 4 bases and J by 1 base, with 15 bases between the two germline ends. The V gene's germline CDR1 is SGHRS and CDR2 YFSETQ. The CDR3 sequence is 16 residues long. The CDR3 nucleotides read TGCGCCAGCAGCGACGGGACACTGGGGTCTGGAAACACCATATATTTT. Its translation: CASSDGTLGSGNTIYF.

V and J are TRBV29-1 and TRBJ2-7, with D possibly matching TRBD2 (5 bases). Germline CDR1 and CDR2: SQVTM and ANQGSEA. The CDR3 sequence is 12 residues long. V was pared by 6 bases and J by 2 bases, with 11 bases between. The CDR3 region has the DNA TGCAGCGTGGTGTCGGGGACCTACGAGCAGTACTTC. Amino acids: CSVVSGTYEQYF.

A remark on this clone: Other DNA sequences in the sample encode the same CDR3. The chain links TRBV4-3 to TRBJ2-1; TRBD2 agrees at 10 bases. The CDR3 is 16 residues long. Germline V lookup: CDR1 LGHNA, CDR2 YSLEER. J lost 4 bases, V lost 1 base, and 4 bases had no gene match. CDR3 residues: CASSQGASGGYNEQFF. Written as DNA, the CDR3 is TGCGCCAGCAGCCAAGGGGCTAGCGGGGGTTACAATGAGCAGTTCTTC.

This chain links TRBV30 with TRBJ2-1, with 11 bases that match TRBD1. The V gene end was trimmed by 2 bases and the J gene end by 8 bases; junction bases not matched to a gene: 11. The CDR3 is 16 amino acids. The germline CDR1 and CDR2 sequences are GTSNPN and SVGIG (reference sequence). The CDR3: CAWSRRWDRGSDEQFF. The DNA of the CDR3 is TGTGCCTGGAGTAGGAGGTGGGACAGGGGGTCGGATGAGCAGTTCTTC.

The rearrangement uses TRBV10-3 and TRBJ1-2; D is possibly TRBD1 (6 bases). CDR3 length: 13 residues. The germline V and J ends were trimmed by 5 bases and 6 bases, with 13 bases remaining between them. CDR1 is ENHRY and CDR2 is SYGVKD in the germline V gene. The CDR3 here is CAISQGLGDGYTF. CDR3 coding DNA: TGTGCCATCAGTCAGGGGTTAGGGGATGGCTACACCTTC.

The genes are TRBV5-1 and TRBJ1-2; D perhaps matches TRBD1 (6 bases). CDR3 length: 12 residues. The ends were cut back, 4 bases at V and 3 bases at J, with 7 bases in the middle. CDR1 is SGHRS, CDR2 YFSETQ, per germline. For the CDR3, the DNA is TGCGCCAGCAGCGGGACATACTATGGCTACACCTTC. This sequence encodes CASSGTYYGYTF.

V gene TRBV28 combines with J gene TRBJ2-5; D may be TRBD1 (5 bases). V lost 1 base and J lost 1, with 7 bases in between. Germline V gene data show CDR1 as MDHEN and CDR2 as SYDVKM. There are 14 residues in the CDR3. CDR3 nucleotide sequence: TGTGCCAGCAGTTTATCGACAGCCCAAGAGACCCAGTACTTC. Protein: CASSLSTAQETQYF. The full variable domain, rest sourced from reference TRBV28 and TRBJ2-5, is DVKVTQSSRYLVKRTGEKVFLECVQDMDHENMFWYRQDPGLGLRLIYFSYDVKMKEKGDIPEGYSVSREKKERFSLILESASTNQTSMYLCASSLSTAQETQYFGPGTRLLVL.

V is TRBV3-1 (or the pseudogene TRBV3-2) and J is TRBJ1-5; 8 bases match TRBD1. The CDR3 is 15 residues long. V lost 0 bases, J lost 6 bases, and 4 bases stayed unmatched. Germline V gene sequence: CDR1 LGHDT, CDR2 YNNKEL (reference sequence). CDR3 bases: TGTGCCAGCAGCCAAGACTCAGGGGGCGGTCAGCCCCAGCATTTT. This codes for CASSQDSGGGQPQHF.

The rearrangement links TRBV6-5 to TRBJ1-1, with 7 bases aligning to TRBD1. The germline CDR1 and CDR2 sequences are MNHEY and SVGAGI. This CDR3 is 13 amino acids long. V shed 10 bases and J 0 bases; nucleotides not matched to a gene: 5. DNA for the CDR3: TGTGCCATCAAACAGGGGATGAACACTGAAGCTTTCTTT. Translating gives CAIKQGMNTEAFF.

The V and J genes are TRBV2 and TRBJ2-7; TRBD1 agrees at 7 bases. The junction had 25 bases not matched to a gene; V was cut back by 4 bases and J by 1 base. The CDR3 consists of 21 residues. The germline V gene has CDR1 SNHLY and CDR2 FYNNEI. In nucleotides, the CDR3 is TGTGCCAGCAGTGGGGGATTCCCGGGACAGAGCTTCGTCAGGCGGTCCTACGAGCAGTACTTC. Translating gives CASSGGFPGQSFVRRSYEQYF.